This T cell receptor beta chain was documented in a study of blood T cell repertoires in COVID-19. Per the germline V gene, CDR1 is LGHDT and CDR2 is YNNKEL (reference sequence). This CDR3 comprises 13 residues. Trimming stripped 8 bases from V and 2 bases from J, with 12 bases between. Sequenced by immunoSEQ multiplex PCR; TCRdb stores in-frame clones only, minus some. The sample contains roughly 150,000 clones, about four fifths of which appear only once. Sequences were obtained from peripheral blood. The source is a human donor in a cohort sampled during active COVID-19. This chain joins TRBV3-1 (or the pseudogene TRBV3-2) and TRBJ2-5; D is undetermined. The DNA of the CDR3 is TGTGCCAGCGAGGCGCTAGGACAAGAGACCCAGTACTTC. It yields the protein CASEALGQETQYF.